The source of this TCR beta chain is a study of OX40 agonist ivuxolimab in advanced cancers. On the study more broadly: Eligibility rules accepted prior anti-PD-1, anti-PD-L1 or anti-CTLA-4 therapy, and roughly 42% had some.

The germline V gene encodes CDR1 SGHKS and CDR2 YYEKEE (reference sequence). Trimming removed 4 bases at V and 1 base at J, with 16 bases between. This CDR3 comprises 16 residues. The table came from immunoSEQ multiplex PCR; TCRdb's copy has only in-frame clones and leaves some out. The table includes roughly 86,000 clones, about 93% detected once. The study, taken as a whole, reports: The 0.1-3.0 mg/kg partial responders had among the lowest clonal expansion. Compared with CD4+, CD8+ T cells on average had more expanded clones.

A word on this clone: Its antigen is not identified.

Sequencing was performed on CD4+ or CD8+ T cells sorted from blood, taken in a trial of the OX40 agonist ivuxolimab. The chain joins TRBV5-5 to TRBJ2-3, with a weak D call TRBD2 (6 bases). The receptor was derived from an adult with an advanced solid tumor such as melanoma, head and neck, liver or kidney cancer. CDR3 bases: TGTGCCAGCAGCGGCCAAGGAGGGCGGCGCACAGATACGCAGTATTTT. It translates to CASSGQGGRRTDTQYF. The variable domain in full, completed from reference TRBV5-5 and TRBJ2-3, reads DAGVTQSPTHLIKTRGQQVTLRCSPISGHKSVSWYQQVLGQGPQFIFQYYEKEERGRGNFPDRFSARQFPNYSSELNVNALLLGDSALYLCASSGQGGRRTDTQYFGPGTRLTVL.